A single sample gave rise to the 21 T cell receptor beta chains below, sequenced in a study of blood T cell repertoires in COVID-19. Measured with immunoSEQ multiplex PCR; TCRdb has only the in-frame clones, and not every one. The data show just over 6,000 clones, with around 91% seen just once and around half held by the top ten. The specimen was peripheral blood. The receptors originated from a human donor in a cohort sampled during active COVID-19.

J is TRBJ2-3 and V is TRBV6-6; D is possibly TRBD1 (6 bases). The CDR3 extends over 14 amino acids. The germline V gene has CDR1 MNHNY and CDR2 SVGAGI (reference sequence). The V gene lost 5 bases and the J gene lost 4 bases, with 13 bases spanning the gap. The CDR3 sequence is CASSKQGLADTQYF. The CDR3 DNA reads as TGTGCCAGCAGTAAACAGGGTTTGGCAGATACGCAGTATTTT.

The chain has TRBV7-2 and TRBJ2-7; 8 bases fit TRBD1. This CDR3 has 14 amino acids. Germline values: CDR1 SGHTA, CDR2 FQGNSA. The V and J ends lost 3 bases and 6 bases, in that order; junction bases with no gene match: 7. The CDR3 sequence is CASSLRTGNVEQYF. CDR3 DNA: TGTGCCAGCAGCTTGAGGACAGGGAACGTCGAGCAGTACTTC.

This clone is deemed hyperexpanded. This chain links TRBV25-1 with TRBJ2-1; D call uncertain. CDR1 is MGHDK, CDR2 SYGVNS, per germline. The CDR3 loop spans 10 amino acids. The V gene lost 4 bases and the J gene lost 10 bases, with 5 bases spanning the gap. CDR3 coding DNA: TGTGCCAGCAGTGTGAGGGAGCAGTTCTTC. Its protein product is CASSVREQFF. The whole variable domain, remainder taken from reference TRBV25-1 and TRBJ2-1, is EADIYQTPRYLVIGTGKKITLECSQTMGHDKMYWYQQDPGMELHLIHYSYGVNSTEKGDLSSESTVSRIRTEHFPLTLESARPSHTSQYLCASSVREQFFGPGTRLTVL.

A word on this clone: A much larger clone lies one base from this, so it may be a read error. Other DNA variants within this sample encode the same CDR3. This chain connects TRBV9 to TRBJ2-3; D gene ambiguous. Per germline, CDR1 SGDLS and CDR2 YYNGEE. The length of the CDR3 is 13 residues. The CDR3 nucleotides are TGTGCCAGCAGCGCGGGTGCCCCAGATACGCAATATTTT. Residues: CASSAGAPDTQYF.

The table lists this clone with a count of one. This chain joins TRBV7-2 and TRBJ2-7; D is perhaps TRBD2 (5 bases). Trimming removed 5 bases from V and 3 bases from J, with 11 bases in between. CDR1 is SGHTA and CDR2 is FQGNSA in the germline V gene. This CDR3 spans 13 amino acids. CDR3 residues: CASSPTSSYEQYF. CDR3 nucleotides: TGTGCCAGCAGCCCCACTAGTAGCTACGAGCAGTACTTC.

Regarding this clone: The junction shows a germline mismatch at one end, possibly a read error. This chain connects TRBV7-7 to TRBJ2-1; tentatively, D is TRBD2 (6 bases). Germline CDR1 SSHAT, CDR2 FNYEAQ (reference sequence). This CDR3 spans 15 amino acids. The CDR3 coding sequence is TGTGCTAGCAGCCGCGTGGGGGGCTCCTACAATGAGCAGTTCTTC. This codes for CASSRVGGSYNEQFF.

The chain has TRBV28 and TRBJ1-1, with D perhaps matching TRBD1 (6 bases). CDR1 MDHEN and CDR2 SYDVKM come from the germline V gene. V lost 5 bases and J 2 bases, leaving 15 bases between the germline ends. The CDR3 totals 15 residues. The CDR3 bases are TGTGCCAGCAGTAGATACAGGGTGGGTAACACTGAAGCTTTCTTT. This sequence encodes CASSRYRVGNTEAFF.

CDR3 residues: CASTPLTGTSGYNEQFF. In DNA form, the CDR3 reads TGTGCCAGCACCCCGCTTACGGGGACTAGCGGGTACAATGAGCAGTTCTTC. The rearrangement uses TRBV5-5 and TRBJ2-1; TRBD2 matches 12 bases. Germline values: CDR1 SGHKS, CDR2 YYEKEE (reference sequence). This CDR3 is 17 amino acids long. V lost 6 bases to trimming and J lost 4 bases; unmatched junction nucleotides: 11.

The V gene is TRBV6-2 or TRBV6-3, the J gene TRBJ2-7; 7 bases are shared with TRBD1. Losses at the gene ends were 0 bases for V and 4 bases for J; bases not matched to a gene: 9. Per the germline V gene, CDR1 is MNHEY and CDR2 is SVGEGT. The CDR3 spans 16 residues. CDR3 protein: CASSYSPQGINYEQYF. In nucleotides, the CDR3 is TGTGCCAGCAGTTACTCGCCACAGGGGATTAATTACGAGCAGTACTTC.

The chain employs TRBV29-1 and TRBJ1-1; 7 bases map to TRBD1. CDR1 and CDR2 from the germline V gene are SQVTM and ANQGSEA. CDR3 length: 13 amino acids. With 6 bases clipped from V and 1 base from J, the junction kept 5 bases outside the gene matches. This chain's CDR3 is CSVFPGGNTEAFF. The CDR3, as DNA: TGCAGCGTCTTTCCAGGGGGGAACACTGAAGCTTTCTTT. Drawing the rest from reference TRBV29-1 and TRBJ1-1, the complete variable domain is SAVISQKPSRDICQRGTSLTIQCQVDSQVTMMFWYRQQPGQSLTLIATANQGSEATYESGFVIDKFPISRPNLTFSTLTVSNMSPEDSSIYLCSVFPGGNTEAFFGQGTRLTVV.

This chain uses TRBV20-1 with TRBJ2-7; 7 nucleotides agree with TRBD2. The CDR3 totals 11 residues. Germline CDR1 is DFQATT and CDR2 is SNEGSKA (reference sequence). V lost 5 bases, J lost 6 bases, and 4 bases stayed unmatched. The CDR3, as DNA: TGCAGTGCTTGGACGGGGGGCGAGCAGTACTTC. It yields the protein CSAWTGGEQYF.

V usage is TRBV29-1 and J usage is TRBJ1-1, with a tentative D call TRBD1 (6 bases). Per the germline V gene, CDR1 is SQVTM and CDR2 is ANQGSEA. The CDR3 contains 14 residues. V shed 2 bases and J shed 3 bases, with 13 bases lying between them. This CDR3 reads CSVEPRTGHTEAFF. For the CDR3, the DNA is TGCAGCGTTGAACCTCGCACAGGGCACACTGAAGCTTTCTTT.

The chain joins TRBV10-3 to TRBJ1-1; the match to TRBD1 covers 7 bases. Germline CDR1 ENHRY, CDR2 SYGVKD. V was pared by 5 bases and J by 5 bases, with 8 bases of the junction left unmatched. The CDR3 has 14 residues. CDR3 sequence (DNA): TGTGCCATCAGTTCTCGGACAGGTTCAACTGAAGCTTTCTTT. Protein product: CAISSRTGSTEAFF.

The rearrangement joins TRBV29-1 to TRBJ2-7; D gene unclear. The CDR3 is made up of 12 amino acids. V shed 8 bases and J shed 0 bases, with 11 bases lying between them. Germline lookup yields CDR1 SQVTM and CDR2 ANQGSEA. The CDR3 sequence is CSISRSSYEQYF. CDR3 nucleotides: TGCAGCATTAGCCGGAGCTCCTACGAGCAGTACTTC.

The CDR3 nucleotides read TGTGCCACCAGTGATGGACAGGGTACTAATGAAAAACTGTTTTTT. Amino acids: CATSDGQGTNEKLFF. This chain joins TRBV24-1 and TRBJ1-4; 8 bases match TRBD1. Unmatched junction bases numbered 1, after V lost 3 bases and J lost 2 bases. The CDR3 contains 15 residues. Germline lookup yields CDR1 KGHDR and CDR2 SFDVKD.

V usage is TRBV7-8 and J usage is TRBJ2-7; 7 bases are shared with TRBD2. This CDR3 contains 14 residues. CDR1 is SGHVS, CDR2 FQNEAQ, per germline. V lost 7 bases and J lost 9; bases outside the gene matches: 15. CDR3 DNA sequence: TGTGCCAGCATCCCGCGGGAGTTGGGTTTAGTGCAGTACTTC. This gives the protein CASIPRELGLVQYF.

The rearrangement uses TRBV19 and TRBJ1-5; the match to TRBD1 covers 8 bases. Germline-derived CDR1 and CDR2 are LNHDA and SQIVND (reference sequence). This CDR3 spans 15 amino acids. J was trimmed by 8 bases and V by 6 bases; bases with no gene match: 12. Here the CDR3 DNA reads TGTGCCAGTAGCCCCGACAGGGGTGGAGGGAAGCCCCAGCATTTT. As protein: CASSPDRGGGKPQHF.

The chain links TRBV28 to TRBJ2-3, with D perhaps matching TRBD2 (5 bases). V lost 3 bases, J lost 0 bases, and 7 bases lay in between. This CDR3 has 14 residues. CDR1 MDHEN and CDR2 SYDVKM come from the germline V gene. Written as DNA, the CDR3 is TGTGCCAGCAGTTTGGAGGAAAGCACAGATACGCAGTATTTT. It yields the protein CASSLEESTDTQYF. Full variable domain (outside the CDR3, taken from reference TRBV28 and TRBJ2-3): DVKVTQSSRYLVKRTGEKVFLECVQDMDHENMFWYRQDPGLGLRLIYFSYDVKMKEKGDIPEGYSVSREKKERFSLILESASTNQTSMYLCASSLEESTDTQYFGPGTRLTVL.

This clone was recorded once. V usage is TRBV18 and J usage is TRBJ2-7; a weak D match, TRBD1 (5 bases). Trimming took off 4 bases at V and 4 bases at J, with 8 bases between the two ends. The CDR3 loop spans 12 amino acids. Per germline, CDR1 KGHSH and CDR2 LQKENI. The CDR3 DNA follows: TGTGCCAGCTCACTTCAGGGATACGAGCAGTACTTC. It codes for CASSLQGYEQYF.

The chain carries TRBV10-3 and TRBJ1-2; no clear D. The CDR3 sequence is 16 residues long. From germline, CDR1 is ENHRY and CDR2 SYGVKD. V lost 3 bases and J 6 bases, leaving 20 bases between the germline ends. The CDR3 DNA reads TGTGCCATCAGTGACGTAAAGGACGCCGACGGGGATGGCTACACCTTC. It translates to CAISDVKDADGDGYTF.

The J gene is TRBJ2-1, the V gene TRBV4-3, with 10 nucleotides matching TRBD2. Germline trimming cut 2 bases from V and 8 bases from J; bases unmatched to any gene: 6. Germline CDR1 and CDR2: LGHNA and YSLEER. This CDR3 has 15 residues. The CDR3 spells CASSQQHLAGDEQFF. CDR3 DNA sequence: TGCGCCAGCAGCCAACAACACCTAGCGGGAGATGAGCAGTTCTTC.